This T cell receptor (beta chain) came from a study of blood T cell repertoires in COVID-19. Across the study: Italy, Spain and the United States were the sources of the convalescent and acute COVID-19 samples.

As originally analysed: Amplification of reference gene primers was used by the study to estimate nucleated cell counts. Produced via immunoSEQ multiplex PCR; TCRdb's table is partial and in-frame only. V, J and clone size are taken as reported in that table, and D and trimming were inferred from the DNA itself. This sample yields about 140,000 clones, of which roughly 88% are seen a single time; approximately 1.8% belongs to the top ten. The junction had 10 bases not matched to a gene; V was cut back by 4 bases and J by 0 bases. Looked up from germline, CDR1 is SGHTS and CDR2 is YDEGEE. The CDR3 is 17 residues long.

The sequence was obtained from a man between 65 and 85 years old with acute or convalescent COVID-19. J is TRBJ1-3 and V is TRBV5-8, with 7 positions matching TRBD1. Sequencing was performed on peripheral blood. The CDR3 spells CASSPWTGQASGNTIYF. The DNA for the CDR3 is TGTGCCAGCAGCCCCTGGACAGGCCAGGCCTCTGGAAACACCATATATTTT.